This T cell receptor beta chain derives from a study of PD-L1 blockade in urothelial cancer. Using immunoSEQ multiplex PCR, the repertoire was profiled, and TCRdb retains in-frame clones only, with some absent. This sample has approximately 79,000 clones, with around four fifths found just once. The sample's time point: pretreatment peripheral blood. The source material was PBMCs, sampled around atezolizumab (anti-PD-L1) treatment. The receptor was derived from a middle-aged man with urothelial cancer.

Here the CDR3 reads CASSLFSAGDEKLFF. CDR3 bases: TGTGCCAGCAGTTTATTCTCGGCAGGGGATGAAAAACTGTTTTTT. This chain links TRBV28 with TRBJ1-4; possibly TRBD1 for D (6 bases). V was trimmed by 1 base and J by 6 bases, leaving 12 bases between them. Germline CDR1 reads MDHEN; CDR2 reads SYDVKM. The CDR3 covers 15 residues.